These 24 T cell receptor beta chains share one sample of origin, sequenced in a study of blood T cell repertoires in COVID-19. Sequencing used immunoSEQ multiplex PCR; TCRdb keeps in-frame clones, though not all of them. The table has some 180,000 clones, around four fifths seen once. The sequencing sample was made of peripheral blood. All receptors come from a woman in her 70s who had recovered from COVID-19.

This clone appeared a few times. This chain links TRBV7-9 with TRBJ2-7; TRBD1 is a possible D gene (5 bases). The CDR3 spans 15 residues. Germline loops: CDR1 SEHNR, CDR2 FQNEAQ (reference sequence). V lost 10 bases and J 3 bases, leaving 22 bases between the germline ends. The CDR3 sequence: CAISHQMGQNYEQYF. CDR3 DNA sequence: TGTGCCATCTCCCACCAAATGGGGCAGAACTACGAGCAGTACTTC.

The chain combines TRBV2 with TRBJ2-5; D uncertain. V was cut by 7 bases and J by 2 bases, with 5 bases left in between. The CDR3 runs 11 residues. The germline CDR1 and CDR2 sequences are SNHLY and FYNNEI. For the CDR3, the DNA is TGTGCCAGCAATATACAAGAGACCCAGTACTTC. This translates into CASNIQETQYF. The full variable domain, with the rest looked up from reference TRBV2 and TRBJ2-5, is EPEVTQTPSHQVTQMGQEVILRCVPISNHLYFYWYRQILGQKVEFLVSFYNNEISEKSEIFDDQFSVERPDGSNFTLKIRSTKLEDSAMYFCASNIQETQYFGPGTRLLVL.

The chain recombines TRBV7-3 with TRBJ2-3, with 9 bases aligning to TRBD2. The germline V gene has CDR1 SGHTA and CDR2 FQGTGA. J lost 10 bases, V lost 5 bases, and 13 bases had no gene match. CDR3 length: 15 residues. In DNA, the CDR3 is TGTGCCAGCAGCCCCCCGGGACTAGCCCCGGCGGCGCAGTATTTT. Residues: CASSPPGLAPAAQYF.

The V gene is TRBV19, the J gene TRBJ1-2; 8 nucleotides match TRBD1. Germline V lookup: CDR1 LNHDA, CDR2 SQIVND (reference sequence). The ends lost 7 bases at V and 0 bases at J; junction bases unmatched: 7. The CDR3 length is 15 residues. CDR3 bases: TGTGCCAGTACGGACAGGGCATGGGCTAACTATGGCTACACCTTC. Residues: CASTDRAWANYGYTF.

This chain connects TRBV30 to TRBJ1-3; D is possibly TRBD1 (5 bases). The ends were cut back, 5 bases at V and 0 bases at J, with 14 bases in the middle. CDR1 is GTSNPN, CDR2 SVGIG, per germline (reference sequence). The CDR3 runs 15 residues. For the CDR3, the DNA is TGTGCCTGGGGCAGGGACTCACGCTCTGGAAACACCATATATTTT. It codes for CAWGRDSRSGNTIYF.

The gene calls are TRBV2 and TRBJ1-4; D gene uncertain. The length of the CDR3 is 14 residues. Trimming took 7 bases from V and 8 from J, leaving 17 bases between them. Looked up from germline, CDR1 is SNHLY and CDR2 is FYNNEI. CDR3 amino acids: CASTSIPSYEKLFF. The CDR3, as DNA: TGTGCCAGCACAAGCATCCCTAGCTACGAAAAACTGTTTTTT.

V usage is TRBV29-1 and J usage is TRBJ2-1; weak D call: TRBD1 (6 bases). V was cut by 7 bases and J by 7 bases, with 20 bases left in between. This CDR3 comprises 14 residues. The germline V gene encodes CDR1 SQVTM and CDR2 ANQGSEA. The CDR3 loop is CSEGHTHGWNEQFF. Here the CDR3 DNA reads TGCAGCGAGGGACACACGCACGGGTGGAATGAGCAGTTCTTC.

The chain joins TRBV10-2 to TRBJ1-1, with D perhaps TRBD1 (5 bases). The CDR3 totals 14 residues. Germline CDR1 and CDR2: WSHSY and SAAADI. With 5 bases removed from V and 3 bases from J, the gap between germline ends came to 13 bases. This chain's CDR3 is CASSLDTFYTEAFF. The CDR3 bases are TGCGCCAGCAGTTTGGACACATTTTACACTGAAGCTTTCTTT.

This clone showed up just a few times. CDR3 amino acids: CASSRGLGGRVPDTQYF. The CDR3 bases are TGTGCCAGCAGCCGAGGGCTCGGCGGGAGGGTTCCAGATACGCAGTATTTT. This rearrangement joins TRBV7-8 to TRBJ2-3, with TRBD2 matching over 9 bases. V lost 5 bases to trimming and J lost 4 bases; unmatched junction nucleotides: 13. Germline lookup yields CDR1 SGHVS and CDR2 FQNEAQ. CDR3 length: 17 amino acids. The whole variable domain, remainder taken from reference TRBV7-8 and TRBJ2-3, is GAGVSQSPRYKVAKRGQDVALRCDPISGHVSLFWYQQALGQGPEFLTYFQNEAQLDKSGLPSDRFFAERPEGSVSTLKIQRTQQEDSAVYLCASSRGLGGRVPDTQYFGPGTRLTVL.

The chain is built from TRBV5-1 and TRBJ2-7; maybe TRBD1 (5 bases). This CDR3 is built from 14 residues. Germline assignment: CDR1 SGHRS and CDR2 YFSETQ. The V and J ends lost 4 bases and 2 bases respectively, with 13 bases between them. The CDR3 region is CASSLDSPPYEQYF. The CDR3 bases are TGCGCCAGCAGCCTAGACAGCCCTCCCTACGAGCAGTACTTC.

CDR3 sequence (DNA): TGTGCCAGCAGCGTAAGGACAGGCACAGATACGCAGTATTTT. Translated, it gives CASSVRTGTDTQYF. This chain connects TRBV2 to TRBJ2-3; D might be TRBD1 (6 bases). CDR3 length: 14 amino acids. Trimming removed 6 bases at V and 1 base at J, with 11 bases between. Germline V gives CDR1 SNHLY, CDR2 FYNNEI. The full variable domain, its missing parts supplied by reference TRBV2 and TRBJ2-3, is EPEVTQTPSHQVTQMGQEVILRCVPISNHLYFYWYRQILGQKVEFLVSFYNNEISEKSEIFDDQFSVERPDGSNFTLKIRSTKLEDSAMYFCASSVRTGTDTQYFGPGTRLTVL.

This chain joins TRBV5-6 and TRBJ1-2; a weak D match, TRBD1 (5 bases). Germline CDR1 reads SGHDT; CDR2 reads YYEEEE. CDR3 length: 15 residues. Deletions cut 6 bases from V and 7 bases from J, with 22 bases between. The CDR3 is CASTTPGTEGSGYTF. Written as DNA, the CDR3 is TGTGCCAGCACCACCCCCGGGACGGAGGGTAGTGGCTACACCTTC.

The gene calls are TRBV5-1 and TRBJ2-7, with a weak D call TRBD2 (6 bases). Germline CDR1 SGHRS, CDR2 YFSETQ. The length of the CDR3 is 15 residues. V lost 0 bases and J lost 7, with 17 bases in between. The CDR3 here is CASSLEVAAGGEQYF. Here the CDR3 DNA reads TGCGCCAGCAGCTTGGAGGTCGCGGCCGGGGGAGAGCAGTACTTC.

The chain couples TRBV7-6 to TRBJ1-1; no firm D call. The germline gives CDR1 SGHVS, CDR2 FNYEAQ. The CDR3 spans 16 residues. Trimming took 0 bases from V and 0 from J, leaving 11 bases between them. CDR3 in amino acids: CASSLAAGLLNTEAFF. In DNA, the CDR3 is TGTGCCAGCAGCTTAGCGGCAGGACTGTTGAACACTGAAGCTTTCTTT. Supplemented by reference TRBV7-6 and TRBJ1-1, the full variable domain reads GAGVSQSPRYKVTKRGQDVALRCDPISGHVSLYWYRQALGQGPEFLTYFNYEAQQDKSGLPNDRFSAERPEGSISTLTIQRTEQRDSAMYRCASSLAAGLLNTEAFFGQGTRLTVV.

At least ten counts were recorded for this clone. The CDR3 loop is CASSQDQTSGRANEQFF. In DNA, the CDR3 is TGCGCCAGCAGCCAAGATCAGACTAGCGGGAGGGCCAATGAGCAGTTCTTC. This sequence joins TRBV4-3 and TRBJ2-1, with TRBD2 matching 14 bases. CDR3 size: 17 residues. In germline, CDR1 is LGHNA, CDR2 YSLEER. Unmatched junction bases numbered 4, after V lost 0 bases and J lost 6 bases.

The rearrangement uses TRBV28 and TRBJ1-2, with a tentative D call TRBD1 (6 bases). CDR3 size: 12 residues. Germline V gene data show CDR1 as MDHEN and CDR2 as SYDVKM. V was pared by 7 bases and J by 5 bases, with 11 bases between. CDR3 DNA sequence: TGTGCCAGCACAGCCGGACAGTATGGCTACACCTTC. The encoded protein is CASTAGQYGYTF.

V and J are TRBV19 and TRBJ1-4; D not resolved. V lost 5 bases, J lost 5 bases, and 15 bases lay in between. Looked up from germline, CDR1 is LNHDA and CDR2 is SQIVND (reference sequence). The CDR3 runs to 15 residues. The DNA for the CDR3 is TGTGCCAGTAGTTCTCTCCAGTTACCAAATGAAAAACTGTTTTTT. Translating it yields CASSSLQLPNEKLFF.

The count of this clone is one. This sequence joins TRBV6-5 and TRBJ1-5, with D unclear. V shed 2 bases and J shed 2 bases, with 7 bases lying between them. Germline CDR1 reads MNHEY; CDR2 reads SVGAGI. The CDR3 is 14 amino acids. CDR3 in amino acids: CASSYLRGNQPQHF. The CDR3 bases are TGTGCCAGCAGTTACCTCCGGGGCAATCAGCCCCAGCATTTT.

This chain connects TRBV5-1 to TRBJ1-2; TRBD1 agrees at 7 bases. Germline CDR1 SGHRS, CDR2 YFSETQ. The CDR3 runs to 15 residues. Germline trimming cut 0 bases from V and 5 bases from J; bases unmatched to any gene: 7. CDR3 sequence (DNA): TGCGCCAGCAGCTTGGCCTTATCAGGGGGGTATGGCTACACCTTC. It is translated as CASSLALSGGYGYTF. The whole variable domain, filled in from reference TRBV5-1 and TRBJ1-2, reads KAGVTQTPRYLIKTRGQQVTLSCSPISGHRSVSWYQQTPGQGLQFLFEYFSETQRNKGNFPGRFSGRQFSNSRSEMNVSTLELGDSALYLCASSLALSGGYGYTFGSGTRLTVV.

The chain employs TRBV30 and TRBJ1-4, with D maybe TRBD1 (6 bases). CDR3 length: 15 amino acids. V shed 3 bases and J shed 4 bases, with 15 bases lying between them. Per the germline V gene, CDR1 is GTSNPN and CDR2 is SVGIG (reference sequence). This CDR3 reads CAWSGGAWGNEKLFF. The CDR3 bases are TGTGCCTGGAGCGGGGGGGCCTGGGGTAATGAAAAACTGTTTTTT.

The genes are TRBV2 and TRBJ1-4; a possible D gene is TRBD1 (6 bases). This CDR3 comprises 16 residues. V was clipped by 7 bases and J by 4 bases, with 19 bases between them. Germline V CDR1 and CDR2: SNHLY, FYNNEI. This chain's CDR3 is CASNPQGPHSNEKLFF. The CDR3 DNA follows: TGTGCCAGCAACCCACAGGGACCCCATAGTAATGAAAAACTGTTTTTT.

The chain has TRBV4-2 and TRBJ2-5; 12 nucleotides align to TRBD2. From germline, CDR1 is LGHNA and CDR2 YNFKEQ. V lost 3 bases to trimming and J lost 4 bases; unmatched junction nucleotides: 3. This CDR3 has 15 amino acids. CDR3 nucleotides: TGTGCCAGCAGCCAGTCTAGCGGGGGGGGAGAGACCCAGTACTTC. This encodes CASSQSSGGGETQYF.

The genes are TRBV5-1 and TRBJ1-2, with D uncertain. The V and J ends lost 6 bases and 3 bases respectively, with 15 bases between them. The CDR3 loop spans 14 amino acids. Per germline, CDR1 SGHRS and CDR2 YFSETQ. CDR3 protein: CASTDSTRYYGYTF. For the CDR3, the DNA is TGCGCCAGCACCGACTCCACCCGCTACTATGGCTACACCTTC. Full variable domain (remainder filled in from reference TRBV5-1 and TRBJ1-2): KAGVTQTPRYLIKTRGQQVTLSCSPISGHRSVSWYQQTPGQGLQFLFEYFSETQRNKGNFPGRFSGRQFSNSRSEMNVSTLELGDSALYLCASTDSTRYYGYTFGSGTRLTVV.

V and J are TRBV19 and TRBJ2-1; D is uncertain. This CDR3 comprises 17 residues. Trimming removed 0 bases at V and 0 bases at J, with 12 bases between. In germline, CDR1 is LNHDA, CDR2 SQIVND (reference sequence). The CDR3 DNA follows: TGTGCCAGTAGTATAGATGGTCTGTCCGGCTCCTACAATGAGCAGTTCTTC. Its translation: CASSIDGLSGSYNEQFF. Together with reference TRBV19 and TRBJ2-1, the CDR3 gives the full variable domain: DGGITQSPKYLFRKEGQNVTLSCEQNLNHDAMYWYRQDPGQGLRLIYYSQIVNDFQKGDIAEGYSVSREKKESFPLTVTSAQKNPTAFYLCASSIDGLSGSYNEQFFGPGTRLTVL.